The 21 T cell receptor beta chains given below trace back to one sample, sequenced in a study of control samples from healthy donors and cancer patients. Repertoires were generated with immunoSEQ multiplex PCR, while TCRdb's copy carries only in-frame clones and drops some. The table lists 60,000 to 70,000 clones, about 80% of them singletons. The material sequenced was PBMCs. Receptors were obtained from a woman between 50 and 59 years old with lung cancer.

This clone appeared a few times. The chain is built from TRBV4-1 and TRBJ1-1; D unresolved. This CDR3 comprises 14 residues. Germline CDR1 is MGHRA and CDR2 is YSYEKL. The germline V and J ends were trimmed by 1 base and 1 base, with 7 bases remaining between them. CDR3 residues: CASSQGWSNTEAFF. The CDR3 nucleotides are TGCGCCAGCAGCCAAGGATGGTCGAACACTGAAGCTTTCTTT.

The rearrangement uses TRBV3-1 (or the pseudogene TRBV3-2) and TRBJ2-3; D gene unclear. CDR1 LGHDT and CDR2 YNNKEL come from the germline V gene (reference sequence). The V end was cut by 1 base, the J end by 2 bases, with 7 bases between. The CDR3 sequence is 14 residues long. CDR3 residues: CASSQVPTTDTQYF. The CDR3, as DNA: TGTGCCAGCAGCCAAGTGCCAACCACAGATACGCAGTATTTT.

The chain is built from TRBV24-1 and TRBJ1-2, with 7 nucleotides matching TRBD1. V lost 1 base to trimming and J lost 4 bases; unmatched junction nucleotides: 8. CDR3 length: 16 amino acids. Germline CDR1 reads KGHDR; CDR2 reads SFDVKD. CDR3 sequence: CATSDFQGTDIYGYTF. The DNA of the CDR3 is TGTGCCACCAGTGATTTCCAGGGGACAGATATCTATGGCTACACCTTC.

This chain connects TRBV19 to TRBJ1-6; D is unresolved. CDR3 length: 16 amino acids. CDR1 and CDR2 (germline): LNHDA, SQIVND (reference sequence). The V and J ends lost 4 bases and 1 base respectively, with 11 bases between them. CDR3 protein: CASSSVFGSYNSPLHF. CDR3 nucleotide sequence: TGTGCCAGTAGTAGTGTCTTTGGGTCCTATAATTCACCCCTCCACTTT.

The chain is built from TRBV6-5 and TRBJ1-1; D remains ambiguous. The V gene lost 3 bases and the J gene lost 9 bases, with 14 bases spanning the gap. Germline V gives CDR1 MNHEY, CDR2 SVGAGI. The CDR3 extends over 13 amino acids. The CDR3 protein is CASSYQRGAKAFF. The DNA of the CDR3 is TGTGCCAGCAGTTATCAAAGAGGTGCGAAAGCTTTCTTT.

The CDR3 DNA reads as TGCGCCAGCAGCTTGATAACAAGCGGGGGCGATAGCACAGATACGCAGTATTTT. Protein sequence: CASSLITSGGDSTDTQYF. The chain joins TRBV5-1 to TRBJ2-3, with 8 bases identical to TRBD2. The V segment lost 1 base and the J segment 0 bases; nucleotides outside the gene matches: 10. Germline CDR1 SGHRS, CDR2 YFSETQ. The CDR3 sequence is 18 residues long.

The rearrangement links TRBV7-9 to TRBJ2-3; 7 bases map to TRBD1. In germline, CDR1 is SEHNR, CDR2 FQNEAQ (reference sequence). The CDR3 sequence is 15 residues long. V dropped 4 bases and J dropped 2; count of bases not matched to a gene: 6. This CDR3 is CASSSWDSYTDTQYF. DNA for the CDR3: TGTGCCAGCAGCTCCTGGGACAGTTACACAGATACGCAGTATTTT.

A single count supports this clone. The rearrangement uses TRBV9 and TRBJ1-3; weak D call: TRBD1 (5 bases). The V gene's germline CDR1 is SGDLS and CDR2 YYNGEE. The V and J ends lost 6 bases and 6 bases respectively, with 13 bases between them. CDR3 size: 13 residues. The CDR3 DNA sequence: TGTGCCAGCACCTCCGGGGGGGAAAACACCATATATTTT. Translating gives CASTSGGENTIYF.

This clone appeared a single time. The rearrangement links TRBV6-5 to TRBJ1-3; 7 nucleotides align to TRBD1. Unmatched junction bases numbered 2, after V lost 0 bases and J lost 3 bases. Germline values: CDR1 MNHEY, CDR2 SVGAGI. CDR3 length: 15 amino acids. CDR3 sequence: CASSYSNRGGNTIYF. The CDR3 DNA sequence: TGTGCCAGCAGTTACTCGAACAGGGGTGGAAACACCATATATTTT.

This clone appeared a few times. The J gene is TRBJ2-1, the V gene TRBV27, with a tentative D call TRBD2 (6 bases). Germline V gene lookup returns CDR1 MNHEY and CDR2 SMNVEV (reference sequence). Trimming shortened V by 5 bases and J by 1 base, and 12 bases separated the two germline ends. This CDR3 region has 15 residues. CDR3 amino acids: CASSPGGVSYNEQFF. As DNA, the CDR3 is TGTGCCAGCAGTCCAGGCGGGGTGTCCTACAATGAGCAGTTCTTC.

This clone was recorded once. The genes are TRBV15 and TRBJ1-5; no clear D gene. Deletions cut 3 bases from V and 5 bases from J, with 8 bases between. Germline loops: CDR1 LNHNV, CDR2 YYDKDF (reference sequence). CDR3 length: 13 amino acids. CDR3 sequence reads: CATSSIPYQPQHF. CDR3 coding DNA: TGTGCCACCAGCAGCATTCCGTATCAGCCCCAGCATTTT. The full variable domain, completed using reference TRBV15 and TRBJ1-5, is DAMVIQNPRYQVTQFGKPVTLSCSQTLNHNVMYWYQQKSSQAPKLLFHYYDKDFNNEADTPDNFQSRRPNTSFCFLDIRSPGLGDTAMYLCATSSIPYQPQHFGDGTRLSIL.

The chain is built from TRBV24-1 and TRBJ2-5; 12 bases fit TRBD1. The V gene end was trimmed by 5 bases and the J gene end by 5 bases; junction bases not matched to a gene: 5. The CDR3 has 15 amino acids. From germline, CDR1 is KGHDR and CDR2 SFDVKD. The DNA for the CDR3 is TGTGCCACCAGTGGGGGACAGGGGGCAATGGAGACCCAGTACTTC. Protein sequence: CATSGGQGAMETQYF.

V gene TRBV11-3 combines with J gene TRBJ1-4; no firm D call. Deletions cut 6 bases from V and 0 bases from J, with 8 bases between. The CDR3 contains 14 residues. Looked up from germline, CDR1 is SGHNT and CDR2 is YENEEA. The CDR3 sequence is CASSPLTTNEKLFF. The CDR3 nucleotides read TGTGCCAGCAGTCCCCTAACAACTAATGAAAAACTGTTTTTT.

The chain joins TRBV7-2 to TRBJ1-1; TRBD1 matches at 7 bases. J lost 1 base, V lost 1 base, and 6 bases had no gene match. Germline CDR1 reads SGHTA; CDR2 reads FQGNSA. The length of the CDR3 is 16 residues. The CDR3 sequence is CASSLGTGVGNTEAFF. The DNA of the CDR3 is TGTGCCAGCAGCTTAGGCACAGGGGTAGGGAACACTGAAGCTTTCTTT.

The chain combines TRBV6-2 or TRBV6-3 with TRBJ2-7, with unresolved D. V was shortened by 6 bases and J by 0 bases, with 12 bases between the two germline ends. CDR1 and CDR2 (germline): MNHEY, SVGEGT. The CDR3 length is 14 residues. The CDR3 spells CASSHYKSSYEQYF. The CDR3 coding sequence is TGTGCCAGCAGCCATTATAAGTCCTCCTACGAGCAGTACTTC.

The chain combines TRBV28 with TRBJ2-5; TRBD2 matches at 10 bases. V dropped 1 base and J dropped 2; count of bases not matched to a gene: 16. The CDR3 length is 20 residues. Germline CDR1 MDHEN, CDR2 SYDVKM. In DNA, the CDR3 is TGTGCCAGCAGTTTATCCCCCCAGCTAGCGGGGGACCGTTTTCAAGAGACCCAGTACTTC. Translating it yields CASSLSPQLAGDRFQETQYF.

This chain uses TRBV24-1 with TRBJ2-7; no reliable D call. Trimming left V 3 bases short and J 0 bases short, with 5 bases between. The CDR3 length is 13 residues. From germline, CDR1 is KGHDR and CDR2 SFDVKD. Written as DNA, the CDR3 is TGTGCCACCAGTGATGGAACCTCCTACGAGCAGTACTTC. It yields the protein CATSDGTSYEQYF.

V is TRBV4-1 and J is TRBJ2-5; D is possibly TRBD1 (5 bases). V shed 0 bases and J shed 1 base, with 6 bases lying between them. This CDR3 has 14 residues. CDR1 and CDR2 (germline): MGHRA, YSYEKL. The CDR3 nucleotides are TGCGCCAGCAGCCAAGATGACAGCCAAGAGACCCAGTACTTC. Translated: CASSQDDSQETQYF.

V is TRBV27 and J is TRBJ1-2; a weak D match, TRBD1 (6 bases). With 0 bases removed from V and 3 bases from J, the gap between germline ends came to 14 bases. The CDR3 sequence is 16 residues long. Germline assignment: CDR1 MNHEY and CDR2 SMNVEV (reference sequence). For the CDR3, the DNA is TGTGCCAGCAGTTTATCCCGGGACACAACTTACTATGGCTACACCTTC. Translating it yields CASSLSRDTTYYGYTF.

This clone was seen more than once but under ten times. The chain joins TRBV29-1 to TRBJ2-1, with D possibly being TRBD2 (6 bases). The germline V gene has CDR1 SQVTM and CDR2 ANQGSEA. V was trimmed by 7 bases and J by 0 bases, leaving 7 bases between them. The CDR3 has 12 amino acids. This chain's CDR3 is CSGAGSYNEQFF. CDR3 in DNA: TGCAGCGGAGCGGGCTCCTACAATGAGCAGTTCTTC.

This clone appeared a single time. This chain links TRBV30 with TRBJ1-1; D uncertain. CDR1 GTSNPN and CDR2 SVGIG come from the germline V gene (reference sequence). The CDR3 has 13 residues. The V and J ends lost 2 bases and 3 bases respectively, with 10 bases between them. CDR3 in amino acids: CAWSKGQYTEAFF. Written as DNA, the CDR3 is TGTGCCTGGAGTAAAGGTCAGTACACTGAAGCTTTCTTT.